This paragraph covers one T cell receptor (beta chain) sequence. As processed by the authors: Quantification of nucleated cells was approximated via reference gene primer amplification. The data were produced by immunoSEQ multiplex PCR, yet TCRdb's version contains in-frame clones alone and is incomplete. V and J calls and clone size are those listed in that table; D and trimming were worked out from the DNA. The table has some 200,000 clones, about 93% seen once. CDR3 size: 17 residues. Germline-derived CDR1 and CDR2 are MDHEN and SYDVKM. J lost 4 bases, V lost 5 bases, and 7 bases had no gene match. These data originate in a study of blood T cell repertoires in COVID-19.

The clonotype comes from a man aged 25 to 45 with COVID-19, enrolled during active disease. The sequencing sample was made of peripheral blood. The chain is built from TRBV28 and TRBJ2-5; 16 nucleotides line up with TRBD2. Here the CDR3 reads CASSAPGLAGGGETQYF. CDR3 DNA: TGTGCCAGCAGTGCCCCGGGACTAGCGGGGGGGGGAGAGACCCAGTACTTC.